The 4 T cell receptor beta chains listed next were all sequenced from one sample in a study of blood T cell repertoires in COVID-19. Repertoires were generated with immunoSEQ multiplex PCR, while TCRdb's copy carries only in-frame clones and drops some. The data hold 43,000 or so clones, with 86% observed a single time. Sequenced sample: peripheral blood. These receptors came from a man aged 60 to 75 with active COVID-19.

This chain joins TRBV5-1 and TRBJ2-1, with 9 bases aligning to TRBD2. Germline V gene sequence: CDR1 SGHRS, CDR2 YFSETQ. This CDR3 has 15 residues. The junction had 6 bases not matched to a gene; V was cut back by 3 bases and J by 5 bases. The CDR3 region has the DNA TGCGCCAGCAGCTCGGTGGGCGGGAGGGACAATGAGCAGTTCTTC. This encodes CASSSVGGRDNEQFF.

The DNA for the CDR3 is TGTGCCAGCAGTCTCGGGACTAGCGGGACCGATACCGGGGAGCTGTTTTTT. Protein: CASSLGTSGTDTGELFF. The rearrangement joins TRBV6-6 to TRBJ2-2; TRBD2 matches 13 bases. Per germline, CDR1 MNHNY and CDR2 SVGAGI (reference sequence). The J segment lost 5 bases and the V segment lost 5 bases, leaving 8 bases of the junction unmatched. The CDR3 totals 17 residues.

The chain's CDR3 is CATSREEGDGYTF. The CDR3 nucleotides read TGTGCCACCAGCAGAGAGGAGGGAGATGGCTACACCTTC. The genes are TRBV15 and TRBJ1-2; D not certain. CDR1 LNHNV and CDR2 YYDKDF come from the germline V gene (reference sequence). CDR3 length: 13 amino acids. Trimming pared 0 bases from V and 6 bases from J, leaving 8 bases between.

V and J are TRBV6-2 or TRBV6-3 and TRBJ2-7; possible D gene TRBD2, 6 bases. Trimming took 0 bases from V and 6 from J, leaving 12 bases between them. The germline V gene encodes CDR1 MNHEY and CDR2 SVGEGT. CDR3 length: 14 residues. Written as DNA, the CDR3 is TGTGCCAGCAGTTACTCGACCGGGAGCGGCGAGCAGTACTTC. Translating it yields CASSYSTGSGEQYF.